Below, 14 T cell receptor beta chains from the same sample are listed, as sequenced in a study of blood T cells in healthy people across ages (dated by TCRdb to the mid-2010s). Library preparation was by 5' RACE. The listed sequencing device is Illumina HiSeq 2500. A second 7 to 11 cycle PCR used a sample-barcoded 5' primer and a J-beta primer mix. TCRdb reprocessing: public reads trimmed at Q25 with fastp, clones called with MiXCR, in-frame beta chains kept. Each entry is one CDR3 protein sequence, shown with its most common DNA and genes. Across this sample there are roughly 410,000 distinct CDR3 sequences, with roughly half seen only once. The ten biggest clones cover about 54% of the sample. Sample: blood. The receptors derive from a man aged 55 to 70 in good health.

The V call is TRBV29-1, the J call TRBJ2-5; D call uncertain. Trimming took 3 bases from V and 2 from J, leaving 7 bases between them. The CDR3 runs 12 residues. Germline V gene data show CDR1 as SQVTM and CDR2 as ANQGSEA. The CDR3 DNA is TGCAGCGTTGAGGTCCAACAAGAGACCCAGTACTTC. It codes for CSVEVQQETQYF. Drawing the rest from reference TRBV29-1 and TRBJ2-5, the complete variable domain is SAVISQKPSRDICQRGTSLTIQCQVDSQVTMMFWYRQQPGQSLTLIATANQGSEATYESGFVIDKFPISRPNLTFSTLTVSNMSPEDSSIYLCSVEVQQETQYFGPGTRLLVL.

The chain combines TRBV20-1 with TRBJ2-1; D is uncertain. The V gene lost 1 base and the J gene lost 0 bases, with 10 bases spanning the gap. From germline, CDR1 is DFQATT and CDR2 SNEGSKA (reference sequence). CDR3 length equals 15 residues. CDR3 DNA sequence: TGCAGTGCTAGAGGACTGGAGAGCTCCTACAATGAGCAGTTCTTC. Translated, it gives CSARGLESSYNEQFF.

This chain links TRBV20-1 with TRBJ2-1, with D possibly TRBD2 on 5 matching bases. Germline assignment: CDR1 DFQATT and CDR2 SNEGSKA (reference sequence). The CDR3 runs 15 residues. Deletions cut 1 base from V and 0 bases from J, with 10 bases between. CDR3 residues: CSARVRGSSYNEQFF. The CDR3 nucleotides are TGCAGTGCTAGAGTCCGGGGTAGCTCCTACAATGAGCAGTTCTTC.

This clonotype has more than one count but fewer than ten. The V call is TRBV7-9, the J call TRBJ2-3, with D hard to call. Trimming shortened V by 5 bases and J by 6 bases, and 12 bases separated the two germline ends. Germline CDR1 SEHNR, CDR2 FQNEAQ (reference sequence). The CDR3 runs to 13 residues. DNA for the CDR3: TGTGCCAGCAGCGTTGGTTCCTTGGATACGCAGTATTTT. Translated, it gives CASSVGSLDTQYF. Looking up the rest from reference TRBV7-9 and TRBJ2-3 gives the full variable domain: DTGVSQNPRHKITKRGQNVTFRCDPISEHNRLYWYRQTLGQGPEFLTYFQNEAQLEKSRLLSDRFSAERPKGSFSTLEIQRTEQGDSAMYLCASSVGSLDTQYFGPGTRLTVL.

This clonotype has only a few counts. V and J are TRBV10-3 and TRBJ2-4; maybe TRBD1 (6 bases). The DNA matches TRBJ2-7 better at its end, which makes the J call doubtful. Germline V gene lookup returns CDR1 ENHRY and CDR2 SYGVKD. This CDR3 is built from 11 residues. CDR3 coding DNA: TGTGCCACCCAGGGACATCACGAGCAGTACTTC. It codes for CATQGHHEQYF.

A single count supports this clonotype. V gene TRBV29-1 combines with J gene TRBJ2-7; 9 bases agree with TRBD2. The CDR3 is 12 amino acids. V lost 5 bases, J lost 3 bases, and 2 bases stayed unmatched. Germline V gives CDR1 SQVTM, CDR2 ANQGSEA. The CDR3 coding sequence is TGCAGCGTTAATAGCGGGAGCTACGAGCAGTACTTC. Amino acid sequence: CSVNSGSYEQYF.

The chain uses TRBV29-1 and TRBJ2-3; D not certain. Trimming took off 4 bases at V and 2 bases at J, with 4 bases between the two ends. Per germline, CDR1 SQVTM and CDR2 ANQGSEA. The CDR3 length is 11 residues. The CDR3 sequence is CSVANTDTQYF. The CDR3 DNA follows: TGCAGCGTTGCAAACACAGATACGCAGTATTTT.

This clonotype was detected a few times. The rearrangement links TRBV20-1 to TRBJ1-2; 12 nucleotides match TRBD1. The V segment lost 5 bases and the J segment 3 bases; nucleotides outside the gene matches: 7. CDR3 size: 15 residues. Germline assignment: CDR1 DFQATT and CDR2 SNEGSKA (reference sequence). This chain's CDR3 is CSAGGTGGVDYGYTF. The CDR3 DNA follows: TGCAGTGCTGGGGGGACAGGGGGCGTGGACTATGGCTACACCTTC.

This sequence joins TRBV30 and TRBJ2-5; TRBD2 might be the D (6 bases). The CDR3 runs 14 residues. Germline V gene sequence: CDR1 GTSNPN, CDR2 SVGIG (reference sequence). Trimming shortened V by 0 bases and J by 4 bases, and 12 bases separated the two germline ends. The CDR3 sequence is CAWSVFGGGETQYF. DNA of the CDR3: TGTGCCTGGAGTGTATTCGGGGGTGGAGAGACCCAGTACTTC.

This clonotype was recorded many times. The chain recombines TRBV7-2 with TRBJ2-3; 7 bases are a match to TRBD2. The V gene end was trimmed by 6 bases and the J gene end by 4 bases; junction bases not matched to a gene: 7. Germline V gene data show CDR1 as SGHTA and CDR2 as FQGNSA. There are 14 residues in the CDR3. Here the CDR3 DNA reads TGTGCCAGCAGTCATCCCCGGGGGGCAGATACGCAGTATTTT. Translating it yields CASSHPRGADTQYF.

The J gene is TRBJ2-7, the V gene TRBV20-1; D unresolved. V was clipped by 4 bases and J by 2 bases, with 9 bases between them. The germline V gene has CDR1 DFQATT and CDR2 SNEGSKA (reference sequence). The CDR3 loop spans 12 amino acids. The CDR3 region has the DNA TGCAGTGCTAAACCAGGAACCTACGAGCAGTACTTC. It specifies CSAKPGTYEQYF.

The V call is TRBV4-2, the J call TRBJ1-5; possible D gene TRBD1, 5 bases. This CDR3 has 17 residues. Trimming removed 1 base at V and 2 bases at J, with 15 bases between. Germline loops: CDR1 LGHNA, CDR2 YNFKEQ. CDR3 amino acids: CASSQGSRGDRNQPQHF. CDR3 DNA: TGTGCCAGCAGCCAAGGCAGCCGTGGGGACCGCAATCAGCCCCAGCATTTT.

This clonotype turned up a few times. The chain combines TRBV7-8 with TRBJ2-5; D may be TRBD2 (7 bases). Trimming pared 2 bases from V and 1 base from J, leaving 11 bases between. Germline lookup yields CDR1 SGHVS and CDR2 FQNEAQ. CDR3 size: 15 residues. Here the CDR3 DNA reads TGTGCCAGCAGCTTATTGGGAGGGGGCCAAGAGACCCAGTACTTC. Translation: CASSLLGGGQETQYF. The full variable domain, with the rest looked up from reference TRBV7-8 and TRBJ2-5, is GAGVSQSPRYKVAKRGQDVALRCDPISGHVSLFWYQQALGQGPEFLTYFQNEAQLDKSGLPSDRFFAERPEGSVSTLKIQRTQQEDSAVYLCASSLLGGGQETQYFGPGTRLLVL.

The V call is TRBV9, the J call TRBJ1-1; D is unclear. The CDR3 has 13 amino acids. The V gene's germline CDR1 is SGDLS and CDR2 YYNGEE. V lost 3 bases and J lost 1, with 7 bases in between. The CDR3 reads CASSGQANTEAFF. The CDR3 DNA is TGTGCCAGCAGCGGTCAGGCGAACACTGAAGCTTTCTTT.